This T cell receptor (beta chain) was documented in a study of T cells in localized non-small cell lung cancer. TCRdb's table, derived via immunoSEQ multiplex PCR, lists solely in-frame clones and lacks some. The sample consists of 45,000 to 60,000 clones, roughly 80% of them appearing once. Trimming took off 1 base at V and 6 bases at J, with 17 bases between the two ends. The CDR3 loop spans 16 amino acids. Germline V CDR1 and CDR2: SEHNR, FQNEAQ (reference sequence). The clonotype originates from a woman aged 40-69 years with stage II lung adenocarcinoma. The sample in question was PBMCs, obtained before any cancer treatment. V is TRBV7-9 and J is TRBJ2-3, with a tentative D call TRBD2 (7 bases). The CDR3 region has the DNA TGTGCCAGCAGCTTAGGAGAAGGGGGGGCGAGGGATACGCAGTATTTT. Translated, it gives CASSLGEGGARDTQYF.